This T cell receptor beta chain was sequenced in a study of cytomegalovirus exposure and HLA in healthy donors. Study as a whole: Genotyping of roughly 400 donors showed that 80% to 85% belonged to the Caucasian-associated ancestry cluster.

V lost 3 bases, J lost 0 bases, and 14 bases lay in between. The CDR3 is 16 amino acids. Looked up from germline, CDR1 is SGHRS and CDR2 is YFSETQ. PCR amplification relied on 60 Vbeta primers (plus 13 Jbeta primers). This table comes from immunoSEQ multiplex PCR, and its TCRdb copy is limited to in-frame clones, with some not included. The sample contains some 220,000 clones, over 65% of which appear only once. This TCR derives from a woman aged 60-75 years in good health and CMV-seropositive. The sequenced sample was PBMCs. V and J are TRBV5-1 and TRBJ2-3; D possibly corresponds to TRBD2 (6 bases). This CDR3 reads CASSSLAGPSTDTQYF. The CDR3 DNA reads as TGCGCCAGCAGCTCCCTGGCGGGGCCTAGCACAGATACGCAGTATTTT.